These 28 T cell receptor beta chains came from one sample sequenced in a study of shared clonotypes between healthy human individuals. Sequencing used immunoSEQ multiplex PCR; TCRdb keeps in-frame clones, though not all of them. The sample lists 450,000 to 500,000 clones, less than 80% occurring once. Source material: PBMCs. The receptors come from a woman aged 40 to 50 in good health. Some clones in this sample may be carry-over from other donors' samples.

J is TRBJ1-1 and V is TRBV30; no reliable D call. Germline V gene data show CDR1 as GTSNPN and CDR2 as SVGIG (reference sequence). The ends were cut back, 1 base at V and 11 bases at J, with 17 bases in the middle. The CDR3 is 13 residues long. The CDR3 DNA follows: TGTGCCTGGAGTGGAAACAGAGGGCAGGATGCTTTCTTT. Translation: CAWSGNRGQDAFF.

The sample holds a few counts of this clone. The rearrangement joins TRBV6-5 to TRBJ1-5; D is perhaps TRBD1 (5 bases). Per germline, CDR1 MNHEY and CDR2 SVGAGI. The CDR3 has 14 residues. Trimming cost V 5 bases and J 3 bases, with 11 bases left between them. DNA for the CDR3: TGTGCCAGCAGTAAAACAGGCCTCAATCAGCCCCAGCATTTT. This gives the protein CASSKTGLNQPQHF.

This sequence joins TRBV18 and TRBJ2-7, with TRBD2 as a possible D gene (7 bases). Trimming removed 2 bases from V and 2 bases from J, with 13 bases in between. Per the germline V gene, CDR1 is KGHSH and CDR2 is LQKENI. This CDR3 comprises 15 residues. The DNA for the CDR3 is TGTGCCAGCTCACCAGGGGGGGCCCCAACCTACGAGCAGTACTTC. Protein product: CASSPGGAPTYEQYF.

This chain joins TRBV5-1 and TRBJ2-1; 12 bases are shared with TRBD2. J was trimmed by 8 bases and V by 1 base; bases with no gene match: 13. The CDR3 runs to 18 residues. In germline, CDR1 is SGHRS, CDR2 YFSETQ. The CDR3 protein is CASSLPAPRLAGVYEQFF. In nucleotides, the CDR3 is TGCGCCAGCAGCTTGCCGGCGCCAAGACTAGCGGGAGTGTATGAGCAGTTCTTC. Complete variable domain (other parts from reference TRBV5-1 and TRBJ2-1): KAGVTQTPRYLIKTRGQQVTLSCSPISGHRSVSWYQQTPGQGLQFLFEYFSETQRNKGNFPGRFSGRQFSNSRSEMNVSTLELGDSALYLCASSLPAPRLAGVYEQFFGPGTRLTVL.

This chain links TRBV19 with TRBJ1-1, with a tentative D call TRBD1 (5 bases). CDR1 and CDR2 from the germline V gene are LNHDA and SQIVND (reference sequence). V was pared by 5 bases and J by 6 bases, with 19 bases between. This CDR3 contains 15 residues. Here the CDR3 reads CASSPWARDPAEAFF. The CDR3 nucleotides read TGTGCCAGTAGTCCCTGGGCGAGGGACCCGGCTGAAGCTTTCTTT.

In its sample, this clone was seen a few times. The rearrangement links TRBV7-2 to TRBJ1-5; D is perhaps TRBD1 (5 bases). From germline, CDR1 is SGHTA and CDR2 FQGNSA. The CDR3 sequence is 13 residues long. The ends were cut back, 5 bases at V and 6 bases at J, with 11 bases in the middle. CDR3 DNA: TGTGCCAGCAGCCGAGGCAGGGCTCAGCCCCAGCATTTT. Its translation: CASSRGRAQPQHF. Looking up the rest from reference TRBV7-2 and TRBJ1-5 gives the full variable domain: GAGVSQSPSNKVTEKGKDVELRCDPISGHTALYWYRQSLGQGLEFLIYFQGNSAPDKSGLPSDRFSAERTGGSVSTLTIQRTQQEDSAVYLCASSRGRAQPQHFGDGTRLSIL.

Concerning this clone itself: This CDR3 is also generated by other DNA sequences in the sample. This sequence joins TRBV19 and TRBJ2-1; D is unresolved. V was clipped by 3 bases and J by 3 bases, with 9 bases between them. The CDR3 is 14 residues long. Germline CDR1 reads LNHDA; CDR2 reads SQIVND (reference sequence). The CDR3 bases are TGTGCCAGTAGTATCGGCTGGGTCTACAATGAGCAGTTCTTC. Translated, it gives CASSIGWVYNEQFF. The full variable domain, rest sourced from reference TRBV19 and TRBJ2-1, is DGGITQSPKYLFRKEGQNVTLSCEQNLNHDAMYWYRQDPGQGLRLIYYSQIVNDFQKGDIAEGYSVSREKKESFPLTVTSAQKNPTAFYLCASSIGWVYNEQFFGPGTRLTVL.

The V and J genes are TRBV5-1 and TRBJ1-2, with D maybe TRBD1 (5 bases). Germline V lookup: CDR1 SGHRS, CDR2 YFSETQ. V was cut by 0 bases and J by 0 bases, with 9 bases left in between. This CDR3 comprises 15 residues. The CDR3 DNA follows: TGCGCCAGCAGCTTGGGGACAAGAACTAACTATGGCTACACCTTC. This gives the protein CASSLGTRTNYGYTF. Variable domain in full (rest from reference TRBV5-1 and TRBJ1-2): KAGVTQTPRYLIKTRGQQVTLSCSPISGHRSVSWYQQTPGQGLQFLFEYFSETQRNKGNFPGRFSGRQFSNSRSEMNVSTLELGDSALYLCASSLGTRTNYGYTFGSGTRLTVV.

The chain has TRBV11-2 and TRBJ2-5; D tentatively reads TRBD1 or TRBD2 (6 bases each). V lost 11 bases to trimming and J lost 5 bases, with 18 bases between them. From germline, CDR1 is SGHAT and CDR2 FQNNGV. CDR3 size: 13 residues. CDR3 residues: CASQGGGIETQYF. The CDR3 DNA reads TGTGCCTCGCAAGGAGGGGGGATCGAGACCCAGTACTTC.

This clone has more than one count but fewer than ten. The gene calls are TRBV7-2 and TRBJ1-5; no definite D call. V was clipped by 5 bases and J by 3 bases, with 14 bases between them. The CDR3 is 15 amino acids. The germline CDR1 and CDR2 sequences are SGHTA and FQGNSA. CDR3 DNA sequence: TGTGCCAGCAGCCCAATCGGGCAGAACAATCAGCCCCAGCATTTT. Translation: CASSPIGQNNQPQHF. Full variable domain (outside the CDR3, taken from reference TRBV7-2 and TRBJ1-5): GAGVSQSPSNKVTEKGKDVELRCDPISGHTALYWYRQSLGQGLEFLIYFQGNSAPDKSGLPSDRFSAERTGGSVSTLTIQRTQQEDSAVYLCASSPIGQNNQPQHFGDGTRLSIL.

The chain uses TRBV7-7 and TRBJ2-1; 13 bases line up with TRBD2. Trimming took 5 bases from V and 8 from J; bases not matched to a gene: 6. The length of the CDR3 is 15 residues. In germline, CDR1 is SSHAT, CDR2 FNYEAQ (reference sequence). The CDR3: CASSPGLAGLDEQFF. CDR3 sequence (DNA): TGTGCCAGCAGCCCGGGACTAGCGGGATTGGATGAGCAGTTCTTC.

The chain couples TRBV28 to TRBJ2-3; 8 nucleotides match TRBD2. The CDR3 is made up of 15 amino acids. Looked up from germline, CDR1 is MDHEN and CDR2 is SYDVKM. V lost 6 bases, J lost 3 bases, and 8 bases stayed unmatched. The CDR3 DNA is TGTGCCAGCAGAGGCCCCCAGCGGGAGACAGATACGCAGTATTTT. Its translation is CASRGPQRETDTQYF.

This sequence joins TRBV4-3 and TRBJ2-7; 8 bases are a match to TRBD1. This CDR3 contains 15 residues. CDR1 and CDR2 (germline): LGHNA, YSLEER. With 1 base clipped from V and 4 bases from J, the junction kept 6 bases outside the gene matches. CDR3 nucleotides: TGCGCCAGCAGCCAAGGGACAGGGTTAGGTTACGAGCAGTACTTC. Protein sequence: CASSQGTGLGYEQYF.

The gene calls are TRBV27 and TRBJ1-2, with TRBD1 matching 7 bases. CDR1 is MNHEY, CDR2 SMNVEV, per germline (reference sequence). There are 14 residues in the CDR3. V lost 6 bases and J lost 4; bases outside the gene matches: 8. CDR3 loop: CASSSGGLGYGYTF. For the CDR3, the DNA is TGTGCCAGCAGCTCAGGGGGATTAGGCTATGGCTACACCTTC.

The rearrangement links TRBV7-3 to TRBJ2-2; 10 nucleotides agree with TRBD2. The CDR3 runs to 16 residues. The V segment lost 6 bases and the J segment 5 bases; nucleotides outside the gene matches: 9. In germline, CDR1 is SGHTA, CDR2 FQGTGA. In DNA form, the CDR3 reads TGTGCCAGCAGTCGGACCGGTAGCGGGAGGACCGGGGAGCTGTTTTTT. Encoded protein: CASSRTGSGRTGELFF. The whole variable domain, remainder taken from reference TRBV7-3 and TRBJ2-2, is GAGVSQTPSNKVTEKGKYVELRCDPISGHTALYWYRQSLGQGPEFLIYFQGTGAADDSGLPNDRFFAVRPEGSVSTLKIQRTERGDSAVYLCASSRTGSGRTGELFFGEGSRLTVL.

This clone was picked up a small number of times. V and J are TRBV7-9 and TRBJ1-1; weak D call: TRBD1 (6 bases). The CDR3 length is 13 residues. Germline V gives CDR1 SEHNR, CDR2 FQNEAQ (reference sequence). V lost 5 bases and J 3 bases, leaving 10 bases between the germline ends. CDR3 coding DNA: TGTGCCAGCAGCGAAGGGGGGTACACTGAAGCTTTCTTT. It specifies CASSEGGYTEAFF.

This clone was counted only a few times. V is TRBV6-5 and J is TRBJ1-4; no firm D call. Looked up from germline, CDR1 is MNHEY and CDR2 is SVGAGI. This CDR3 region has 15 residues. V shed 0 bases and J shed 7 bases, with 12 bases lying between them. In DNA form, the CDR3 reads TGTGCCAGCAGTTACTCTTGGCAGGACCTTGAAAAACTGTTTTTT. It specifies CASSYSWQDLEKLFF.

The chain carries TRBV30 and TRBJ2-2, with 7 bases identical to TRBD1. CDR3 length: 16 amino acids. V lost 7 bases, J lost 5 bases, and 16 bases stayed unmatched. Germline CDR1 GTSNPN, CDR2 SVGIG (reference sequence). The chain's CDR3 is CASESAGGVGTGELFF. CDR3 coding DNA: TGTGCCTCAGAAAGTGCAGGGGGAGTGGGGACCGGGGAGCTGTTTTTT. Full variable domain (outside the CDR3, taken from reference TRBV30 and TRBJ2-2): SQTIHQWPATLVQPVGSPLSLECTVEGTSNPNLYWYRQAAGRGLQLLFYSVGIGQISSEVPQNLSASRPQDRQFILSSKKLLLSDSGFYLCASESAGGVGTGELFFGEGSRLTVL.

This chain uses TRBV28 with TRBJ2-7; either TRBD1 or TRBD2 may fit D (5 bases each). Germline V lookup: CDR1 MDHEN, CDR2 SYDVKM. The length of the CDR3 is 12 residues. V lost 8 bases and J lost 4, with 12 bases in between. The CDR3 bases are TGTGCCAGCTGGGACGGGAAATACGAGCAGTACTTC. Its translation is CASWDGKYEQYF.

Here the CDR3 reads CASSHHGVGSGEQYF. Written as DNA, the CDR3 is TGTGCCAGCAGCCACCATGGTGTAGGATCCGGCGAGCAGTACTTC. The chain has TRBV6-1 and TRBJ2-7; no clear D. This CDR3 has 15 amino acids. Trimming removed 6 bases at V and 6 bases at J, with 21 bases between. Germline CDR1 MNHNS, CDR2 SASEGT.

The count of this clone is one. The chain combines TRBV27 with TRBJ2-1; no clear D gene. Germline V gene data show CDR1 as MNHEY and CDR2 as SMNVEV (reference sequence). The CDR3 loop spans 13 amino acids. V gave up 7 bases and J gave up 3 bases, with 10 bases separating them. The CDR3 is CASKGRYYNEQFF. CDR3 DNA: TGTGCCAGCAAAGGACGGTACTACAATGAGCAGTTCTTC.

The chain has TRBV19 and TRBJ2-2, with 10 bases that match TRBD2. Trimming cost V 2 bases and J 5 bases; bases outside gene matches: 5. Germline assignment: CDR1 LNHDA and CDR2 SQIVND (reference sequence). The CDR3 totals 16 residues. This CDR3 is CASSIRASGRTGELFF. The CDR3 nucleotides are TGTGCCAGTAGTATAAGGGCTAGCGGGAGAACCGGGGAGCTGTTTTTT.

The chain is built from TRBV10-3 and TRBJ2-7, with 8 bases identical to TRBD2. The V and J ends lost 5 bases and 0 bases, in that order; junction bases with no gene match: 6. CDR1 ENHRY and CDR2 SYGVKD come from the germline V gene. The CDR3 runs to 15 residues. The DNA for the CDR3 is TGTGCCATCAGTTCGACTAGCGCCCTCTCCTACGAGCAGTACTTC. Translation gives CAISSTSALSYEQYF.

V gene TRBV11-3 combines with J gene TRBJ2-1; TRBD2 agrees at 8 bases. CDR3 size: 17 residues. Germline trimming cut 1 base from V and 5 bases from J; bases unmatched to any gene: 10. CDR1 and CDR2 from the germline V gene are SGHNT and YENEEA. CDR3: CASSLGVAGTKNNEQFF. The CDR3 DNA sequence: TGTGCCAGCAGCTTAGGGGTAGCGGGAACTAAAAACAATGAGCAGTTCTTC.

The chain carries TRBV19 and TRBJ2-1; 13 bases are shared with TRBD2. The CDR3 consists of 18 residues. Germline assignment: CDR1 LNHDA and CDR2 SQIVND (reference sequence). The junction had 11 bases not matched to a gene; V was cut back by 8 bases and J by 1 base. CDR3 coding DNA: TGTGCCAGTCGACCGGGACTAGCGGGGTTGTCATCCTACAATGAGCAGTTCTTC. It yields the protein CASRPGLAGLSSYNEQFF.

This chain uses TRBV27 with TRBJ2-3; D not certain. Trimming cost V 6 bases and J 6 bases, with 19 bases left between them. This CDR3 contains 15 residues. Germline values: CDR1 MNHEY, CDR2 SMNVEV (reference sequence). The CDR3 DNA reads as TGTGCCAGCAGCTGGGTTCACCGGGCTTTTGATACGCAGTATTTT. This sequence encodes CASSWVHRAFDTQYF.

Of note for this clone: Germline is not matched at one junction end, which may reflect a read error. This chain links TRBV2 with TRBJ2-7, with D possibly being TRBD1 or TRBD2 (5 bases each). This CDR3 has 17 amino acids. Germline CDR1 is SNHLY and CDR2 is FYNNEI. As DNA, the CDR3 is TGTGCCAGCTGTGAGGCGCAGGTGGCCCTGGGGGACTACGAGCAGTACTTC. This translates into CASCEAQVALGDYEQYF.

V is TRBV4-1 and J is TRBJ2-1; 9 bases map to TRBD1. Germline CDR1 and CDR2: MGHRA and YSYEKL. The CDR3 totals 14 residues. After removal of 4 bases from V and 5 bases from J, the junction contained 3 bases not matched to a gene. CDR3 in amino acids: CASSPRTGDNEQFF. The CDR3 DNA sequence: TGCGCCAGCAGCCCCCGGACAGGGGACAATGAGCAGTTCTTC.